Sequencing of this TCR beta chain was carried out in a study of blood T cell repertoires in COVID-19. On the study more broadly: PBMCs, B-cell-depleted T cells, or T cells provided the cDNA or gDNA that made up the material.

Germline V gene data show CDR1 as SGHTA and CDR2 as FQGNSA. V gave up 4 bases and J gave up 7 bases, with 17 bases separating them. The CDR3 totals 15 residues. Enrolled through a virtual design, the participants were between about 18 and 100 years of age and came from under 30 US areas. The study assigned cohorts using participant-reported clinical history. Cohort 3 donors counted as recovered after two negative PCRs, clearance, or resolved symptoms. Sequencing used immunoSEQ multiplex PCR; TCRdb keeps in-frame clones, though not all of them. Of approximately 470,000 clones listed, around 90% were seen once; the top ten hold around 0.64%.

The chain recombines TRBV7-2 with TRBJ2-1; D might be TRBD2 (6 bases). The receptor's source is a young woman who had recovered from COVID-19. The sequenced sample consisted of PBMCs or T cells enriched from blood (not recorded which). CDR3 region: CASSSGLPPGNEQFF. For the CDR3, the DNA is TGTGCCAGCAGCTCGGGACTCCCCCCGGGGAATGAGCAGTTCTTC.